Presented here are 3 T cell receptor beta chains from one specimen sequenced in a study of cytomegalovirus exposure and HLA in healthy donors (dated by TCRdb to about 2017). The library was obtained by the immunoSEQ multiplex PCR assay. For the multiplex PCR, a mixture combining 60 forward primers for TCR Vbeta segments and 13 reverse primers for TCR Jbeta segments was used. TCRdb provides this immuneACCESS table in a form limited to in-frame rearrangements. Some clones are lacking; in checked studies, under half of them reflect an unresolved V gene, and why the rest are absent is not known. The sample table holds some 140,000 clones, of which 60% to 80% were seen once. The ten most abundant clones make up roughly 13% of the sample. The sample taken for sequencing was PBMCs. These receptors were taken from a man aged 25 to 40 in good health and CMV-seropositive.

The V and J genes are TRBV7-6 and TRBJ2-1; 10 nucleotides match TRBD2. The CDR3 has 17 residues. V was clipped by 3 bases and J by 0 bases; unmatched bases: 5. Germline V gene lookup returns CDR1 SGHVS and CDR2 FNYEAQ. CDR3 sequence (DNA): TGTGCCAGCAGCTTGGAACTAGCGGGAAACTCCTACAATGAGCAGTTCTTC. Translated: CASSLELAGNSYNEQFF.

The V and J genes are TRBV27 and TRBJ2-3; possible D gene TRBD2, 6 bases. With 5 bases removed from V and 4 bases from J, the gap between germline ends came to 10 bases. The CDR3 runs 13 residues. Per germline, CDR1 MNHEY and CDR2 SMNVEV (reference sequence). CDR3 sequence reads: CASSTGVADTQYF. CDR3 nucleotides: TGTGCCAGCAGTACGGGAGTGGCAGATACGCAGTATTTT.

V gene TRBV4-1 combines with J gene TRBJ2-1; perhaps TRBD2 as D (7 bases). The CDR3 runs 15 residues. Trimming removed 3 bases at V and 9 bases at J, with 18 bases between. Germline CDR1 reads MGHRA; CDR2 reads YSYEKL. As DNA, the CDR3 is TGCGCCAGCAGCCAGCGGGGGCCTAATGAGGGTGAGCAGTTCTTC. Its protein product is CASSQRGPNEGEQFF.